This note documents a single T cell receptor beta chain sequence. What it binds is not known. Unique molecular identifiers were built into the TCRbeta library. TCRdb fed the PCR reads into MiXCR, producing one record per CDR3 protein. The data show about 460,000 distinct CDR3 sequences, 10% to 13% seen once. These data come from a study of T-cell reconstitution after alpha-beta-depleted transplantation in children. Broader study findings: Most T-cell counts and diversity one year after the transplant came from T cells that were newly produced.

CDR3 length equals 16 residues. Germline CDR1 and CDR2: LGHNA and YSLEER. V lost 2 bases and J lost 4; bases outside the gene matches: 6. The clonotype originates from a child under 10 years old with inherited bone marrow failure, due to receive a stem cell transplant. Sequenced material: PBMCs, taken before TCRalphabeta/CD19-depleted stem cell transplant. The V gene is TRBV4-3, the J gene TRBJ2-3, with 10 bases fitting TRBD2. For the CDR3, the DNA is TGCGCCAGCAGCCAACGGACTAGCGGTCCTTCAGATACGCAGTATTTT. Encoded protein: CASSQRTSGPSDTQYF.